The T cell receptor (beta chain) described here comes from a study of T cell responses to AZD1222 COVID-19 vaccine. Study observations and caveats: Baseline seropositivity occurred in only a handful of AZD1222 recipients.

This clone was picked up one time. Its antigen is undetermined. At one end, the junction sequence differs from germline, possibly due to a read error. Only in-frame clones appear in the TCRdb table, and some are missing; sequencing was by immunoSEQ multiplex PCR. The repertoire holds 60,000 to 70,000 clones, with 85% to 90% as singletons. Germline assignment: CDR1 LNHDA and CDR2 SQIVND (reference sequence). The CDR3 runs 11 residues. The specimen comprised peripheral blood, sampled on day 0 of AZD1222 vaccination. V is TRBV19 and J is TRBJ1-4; D not resolved. The source of this sequence is an adult in good health. The CDR3 protein is CASRTTEKLFF. The CDR3 DNA sequence: TGTGCCAGTAGGACTACTGAAAAACTGTTTTTT.